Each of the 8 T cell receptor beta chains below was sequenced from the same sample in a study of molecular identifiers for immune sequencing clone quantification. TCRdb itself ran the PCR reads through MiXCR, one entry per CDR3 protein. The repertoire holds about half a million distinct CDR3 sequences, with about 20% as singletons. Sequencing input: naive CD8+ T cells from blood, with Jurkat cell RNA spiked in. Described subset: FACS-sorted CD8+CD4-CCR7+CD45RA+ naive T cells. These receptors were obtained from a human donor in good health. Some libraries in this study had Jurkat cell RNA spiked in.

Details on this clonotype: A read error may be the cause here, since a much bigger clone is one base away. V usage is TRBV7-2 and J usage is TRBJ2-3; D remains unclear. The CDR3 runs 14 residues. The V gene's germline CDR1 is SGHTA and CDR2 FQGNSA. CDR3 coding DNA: TGTGCCAGCAACTTAGAAACGGTTACAGATACGCAGTATTTT. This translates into CASNLETVTDTQYF.

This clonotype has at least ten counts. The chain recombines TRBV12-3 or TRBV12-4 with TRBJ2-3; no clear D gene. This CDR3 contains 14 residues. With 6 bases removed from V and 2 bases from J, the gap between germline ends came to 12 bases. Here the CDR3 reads CASSLASSTDTQYF. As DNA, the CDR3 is TGTGCCAGCAGCTTGGCCAGCTCCACAGATACGCAGTATTTT.

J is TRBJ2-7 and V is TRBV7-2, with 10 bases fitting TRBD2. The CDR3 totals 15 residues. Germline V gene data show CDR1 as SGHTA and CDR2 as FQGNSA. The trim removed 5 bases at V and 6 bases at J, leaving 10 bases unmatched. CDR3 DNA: TGTGCCAGCAGCCCCACGTATAGCGGGAGGACCGAGCAGTACTTC. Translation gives CASSPTYSGRTEQYF.

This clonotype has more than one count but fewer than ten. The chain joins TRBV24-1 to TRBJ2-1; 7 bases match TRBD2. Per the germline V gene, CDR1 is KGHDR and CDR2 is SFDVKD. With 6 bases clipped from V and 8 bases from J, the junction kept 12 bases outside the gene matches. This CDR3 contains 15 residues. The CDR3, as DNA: TGTGCCACCAGTACCTTTGAGGGAGGGGTCGATGAGCAGTTCTTC. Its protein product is CATSTFEGGVDEQFF.

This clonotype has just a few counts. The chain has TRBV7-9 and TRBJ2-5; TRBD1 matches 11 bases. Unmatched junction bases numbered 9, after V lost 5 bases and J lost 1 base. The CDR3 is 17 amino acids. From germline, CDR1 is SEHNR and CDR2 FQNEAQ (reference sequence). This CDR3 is CASSPPGGTGGQETQYF. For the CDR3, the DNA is TGTGCCAGCAGCCCCCCGGGCGGGACAGGGGGCCAAGAGACCCAGTACTTC.

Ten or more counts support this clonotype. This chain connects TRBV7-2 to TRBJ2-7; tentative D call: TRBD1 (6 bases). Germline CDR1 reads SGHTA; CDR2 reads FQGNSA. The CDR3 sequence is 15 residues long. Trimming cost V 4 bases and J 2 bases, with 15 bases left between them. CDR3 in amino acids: CASSYHRDKAYEQYF. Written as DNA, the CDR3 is TGTGCCAGCAGCTACCACCGGGACAAAGCCTACGAGCAGTACTTC.

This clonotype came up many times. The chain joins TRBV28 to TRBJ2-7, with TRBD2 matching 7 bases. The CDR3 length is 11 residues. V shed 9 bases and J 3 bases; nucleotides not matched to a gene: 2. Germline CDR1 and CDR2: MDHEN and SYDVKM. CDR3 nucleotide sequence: TGTGCCAGTACTAGCGACTACGAGCAGTACTTC. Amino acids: CASTSDYEQYF.

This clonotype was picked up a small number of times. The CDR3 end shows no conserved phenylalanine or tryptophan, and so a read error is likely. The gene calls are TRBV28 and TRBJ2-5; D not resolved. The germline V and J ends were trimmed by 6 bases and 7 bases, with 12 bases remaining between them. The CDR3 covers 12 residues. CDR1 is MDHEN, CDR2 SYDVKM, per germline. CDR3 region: CASSPDAGTQYS. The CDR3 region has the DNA TGTGCCAGCAGCCCCGACGCTGGGACCCAGTACTCC.